Sequencing of this T cell receptor (beta chain) was carried out in a study of Ad26.COV2.S vaccination and SARS-CoV-2 variants (dated by TCRdb to the early 2020s). Describing the broader study: Donors in the vaccine arm were drawn from COV1001, a phase I-IIa trial of Ad26.COV2.S in healthy adults that was multicentre, randomized, double-blind and placebo-controlled. A total of approximately 30 samples were included in the TCR-sequenced set, comprising around 19 Ad26.COV2.S vaccine recipients, 5 placebo recipients and 8 SARS-CoV-2 convalescent individuals. Dosing of Ad26.COV2.S was intramuscular, at either 5x10^10 or 1x10^11 viral particles, delivered as one shot or as two shots spaced 56 days apart. Blinding of investigators to trial group allocation was maintained during experiments and outcome assessment. The specificity and breadth of SARS-CoV-2-reactive T cell receptors after Ad26.COV2.S vaccination were assessed by TCRbeta repertoire sequencing. Trial participants were randomized into five groups of five: low-dose or high-dose Ad26.COV2.S given once or twice, or placebo on both occasions. Overall results and qualifications from the work: Ad26.COV2.S recipients had higher spike-specific TCR breadth than placebo recipients (P = 0.0014). After vaccination, spike-specific CD8+ and CD4+ T cell responses were reported to show substantial breadth. The authors noted that the TCR breadth and depth analyses may have underestimated total T cell responses. Comparable non-spike TCR breadth was observed between vaccine and placebo recipients, consistent with only spike being contained in the vaccine. The study lacked the statistical power to compare responses across vaccine doses or regimens.

This sample's treatment or condition label indicates: around 19 received Ad26.COV2.S at low or high dose, single or two shots; about 5 received placebo; per-sample allocation not given. For vaccine and placebo recipients, the sequenced repertoires came from samples collected on day 63 after the first injection. Cohort 1b enrolled about two dozen adults aged 18-55 years at a single site in Boston, USA, between 29 July and 7 August 2020. Ad26.COV2.S consisted of a replication-incompetent adenovirus type 26 vector by which a prefusion-stabilized SARS-CoV-2 spike protein from the original Wuhan strain was expressed. Notes on this clone: What this receptor recognizes is not known. No qualities accompany the bases; no much larger clone lies one base away.

TCRbeta CDR3 regions were sequenced with the immunoSEQ Assay. After extraction, genomic DNA underwent amplification by bias-controlled multiplex PCR, followed by high-throughput sequencing. The original methods were these. To quantify the absolute abundance of every unique TCRbeta CDR3 region, sequences were collapsed and filtered. T cell fraction was estimated by normalization of TCRbeta template counts to usable DNA, with usable DNA being measured through amplification of reference genes present in all nucleated cells. Repertoire TCRs were annotated as SARS-CoV-2-specific when V gene, CDR3 amino acid sequence and J gene were exactly matched to a known reactive TCR set. MIRA supplied the reference SARS-CoV-2 TCR set, which was filtered for enrichment in COVID-19-positive ImmuneCODE repertoires so that public or cross-reactive TCRs were removed. Based on the MIRA antigens, annotated TCRs were further analysed at the level of specific ORF or position within ORF. Depth was the summed frequency of annotated unique rearrangements, while breadth was defined as annotated unique rearrangements over total unique productive rearrangements. Two-sided Wilcoxon rank-sum tests were applied when comparing TCR breadth between groups. The immuneACCESS repertoire file appears here via TCRdb, limited to in-frame rearrangements. These files lack a portion of the clones; in checked studies, under half of the deficit traces to unresolved V genes, and the cause of the others is not known. The V and J calls and clone size are taken from that table; D and trimming were inferred from the DNA. In all, the sample holds around 300,000 clones, and 75% to 90% of those were seen once. The ten largest make up approximately 5.8% of the sample.

The sequencing here drew on peripheral blood, taken in a trial of Ad26.COV2.S vaccine versus placebo. The source is a person between 18 and 60 years old who received the Ad26.COV2.S COVID-19 vaccine or a placebo.

The CDR3 protein: CASSPGTGDIGRELFF. The DNA is as follows: TGTGCCAGCAGCCCCGGGACAGGGGATATCGGGAGGGAGCTGTTTTTT. Recombination joined TRBV3-1 (or the pseudogene TRBV3-2) with TRBJ2-2; 10 junctional bases match TRBD1. Germline trimming: 4 bases from V, 9 bases from J; junction bases outside gene matches: 11. In the germline V gene (reference sequence), CDR1 corresponds to LGHDT and CDR2 to YNNKEL. The CDR3 numbers 16 residues from cysteine through phenylalanine. Left in the record is the CDR3 DNA by itself, 48 bases read in frame from the first base.